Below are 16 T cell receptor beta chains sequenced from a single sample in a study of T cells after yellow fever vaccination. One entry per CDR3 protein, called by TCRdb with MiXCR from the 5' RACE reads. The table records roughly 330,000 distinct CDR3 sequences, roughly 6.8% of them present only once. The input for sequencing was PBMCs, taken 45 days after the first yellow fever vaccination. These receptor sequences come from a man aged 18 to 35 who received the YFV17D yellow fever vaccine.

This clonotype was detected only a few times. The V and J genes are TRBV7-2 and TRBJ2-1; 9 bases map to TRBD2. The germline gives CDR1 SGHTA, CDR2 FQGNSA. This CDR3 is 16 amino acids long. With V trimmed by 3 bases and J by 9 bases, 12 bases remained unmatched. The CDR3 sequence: CASSFMYGGGEIEQFF. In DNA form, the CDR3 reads TGTGCCAGCAGCTTTATGTATGGCGGGGGGGAAATTGAGCAGTTCTTC.

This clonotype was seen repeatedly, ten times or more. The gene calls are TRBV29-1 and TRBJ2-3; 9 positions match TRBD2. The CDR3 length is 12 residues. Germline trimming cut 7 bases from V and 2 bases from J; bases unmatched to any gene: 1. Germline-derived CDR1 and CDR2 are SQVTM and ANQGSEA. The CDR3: CSGLADTDTQYF. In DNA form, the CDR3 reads TGCAGCGGACTAGCGGACACAGATACGCAGTATTTT.

CDR3 coding DNA: TGTGCCAGCAGCTCCGGAGGGTACGGAAACACCATATATTTT. This gives the protein CASSSGGYGNTIYF. V is TRBV7-9 and J is TRBJ1-3; no definite D call. The CDR3 is made up of 14 amino acids. Trimming removed 4 bases from V and 4 bases from J, with 11 bases in between. CDR1 and CDR2 from the germline V gene are SEHNR and FQNEAQ (reference sequence).

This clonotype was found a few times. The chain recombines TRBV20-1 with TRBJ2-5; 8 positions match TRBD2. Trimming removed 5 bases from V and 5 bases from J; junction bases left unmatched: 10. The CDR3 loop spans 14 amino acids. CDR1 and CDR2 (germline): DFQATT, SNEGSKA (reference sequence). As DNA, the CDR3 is TGCAGTGCTTCCAACTCGGGGGGGTGGGAGACCCAGTACTTC. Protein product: CSASNSGGWETQYF.

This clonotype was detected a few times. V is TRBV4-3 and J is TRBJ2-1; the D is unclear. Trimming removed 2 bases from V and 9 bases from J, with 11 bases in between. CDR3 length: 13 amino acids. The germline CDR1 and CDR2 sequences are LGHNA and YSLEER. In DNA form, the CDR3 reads TGCGCCAGCAGCCAACCCCGCATCGGTGAGCAGTTCTTC. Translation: CASSQPRIGEQFF.

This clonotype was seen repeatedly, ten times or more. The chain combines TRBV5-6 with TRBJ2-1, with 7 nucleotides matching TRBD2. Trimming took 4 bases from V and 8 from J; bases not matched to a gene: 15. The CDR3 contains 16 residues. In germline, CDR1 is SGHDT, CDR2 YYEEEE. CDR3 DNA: TGTGCCAGCAGCCTATGGCGGGACTACGGGACGGATGAGCAGTTCTTC. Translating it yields CASSLWRDYGTDEQFF.

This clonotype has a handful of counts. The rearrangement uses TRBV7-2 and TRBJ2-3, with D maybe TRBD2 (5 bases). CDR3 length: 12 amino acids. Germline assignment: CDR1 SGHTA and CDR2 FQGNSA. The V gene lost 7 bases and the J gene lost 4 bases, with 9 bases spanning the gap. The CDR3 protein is CASTPRADTQYF. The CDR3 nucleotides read TGTGCCAGCACACCGAGGGCAGATACGCAGTATTTT. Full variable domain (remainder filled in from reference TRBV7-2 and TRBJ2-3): GAGVSQSPSNKVTEKGKDVELRCDPISGHTALYWYRQSLGQGLEFLIYFQGNSAPDKSGLPSDRFSAERTGGSVSTLTIQRTQQEDSAVYLCASTPRADTQYFGPGTRLTVL.

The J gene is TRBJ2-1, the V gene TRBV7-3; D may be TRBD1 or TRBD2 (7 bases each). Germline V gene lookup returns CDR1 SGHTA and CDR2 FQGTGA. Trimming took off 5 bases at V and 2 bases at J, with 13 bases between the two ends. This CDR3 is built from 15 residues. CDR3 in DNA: TGTGCCAGCAGCCAGGGGGGGGACACCTACAATGAGCAGTTCTTC. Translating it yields CASSQGGDTYNEQFF.

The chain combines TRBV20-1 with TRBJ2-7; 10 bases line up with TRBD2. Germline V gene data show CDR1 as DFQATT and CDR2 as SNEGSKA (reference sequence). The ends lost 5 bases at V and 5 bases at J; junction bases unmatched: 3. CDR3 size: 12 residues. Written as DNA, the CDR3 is TGCAGTGCTCCTCTAGCGGGGGACGAGCAGTACTTC. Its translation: CSAPLAGDEQYF.

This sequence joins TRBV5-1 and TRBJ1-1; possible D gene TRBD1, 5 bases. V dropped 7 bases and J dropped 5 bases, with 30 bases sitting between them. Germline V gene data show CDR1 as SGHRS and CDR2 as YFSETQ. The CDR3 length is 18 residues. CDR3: CASRGVDTRGGRRTEAFF. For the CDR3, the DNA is TGCGCCAGCCGTGGGGTCGATACACGGGGGGGTCGTAGGACTGAAGCTTTCTTT.

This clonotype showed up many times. The CDR3 DNA sequence: TGTGCCAGCAGCTTAGGGGGACGGAAACAAGAGACCCAGTACTTC. It yields the protein CASSLGGRKQETQYF. The chain uses TRBV7-2 and TRBJ2-5, with D perhaps TRBD1 or TRBD2 (5 bases each). The germline V and J ends were trimmed by 1 base and 2 bases, with 11 bases remaining between them. CDR3 size: 15 residues. The germline V gene encodes CDR1 SGHTA and CDR2 FQGNSA.

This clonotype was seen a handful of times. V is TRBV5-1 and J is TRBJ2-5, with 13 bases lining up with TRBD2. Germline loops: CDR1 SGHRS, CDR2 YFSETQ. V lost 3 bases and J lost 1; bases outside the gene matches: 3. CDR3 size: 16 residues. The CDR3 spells CASSSRLAGGQETQYF. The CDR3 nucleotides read TGCGCCAGCAGCTCCCGACTAGCGGGGGGCCAAGAGACCCAGTACTTC.

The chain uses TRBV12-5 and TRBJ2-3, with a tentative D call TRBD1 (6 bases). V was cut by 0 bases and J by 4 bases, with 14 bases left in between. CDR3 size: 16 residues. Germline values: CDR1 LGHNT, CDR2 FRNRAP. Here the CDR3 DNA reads TGTGCTAGTGGTTTGGTAACAGGGTGGGGCCCAGATACGCAGTATTTT. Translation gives CASGLVTGWGPDTQYF. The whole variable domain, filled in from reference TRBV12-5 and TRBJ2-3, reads DARVTQTPRHKVTEMGQEVTMRCQPILGHNTVFWYRQTMMQGLELLAYFRNRAPLDDSGMPKDRFSAEMPDATLATLKIQPSEPRDSAVYFCASGLVTGWGPDTQYFGPGTRLTVL.

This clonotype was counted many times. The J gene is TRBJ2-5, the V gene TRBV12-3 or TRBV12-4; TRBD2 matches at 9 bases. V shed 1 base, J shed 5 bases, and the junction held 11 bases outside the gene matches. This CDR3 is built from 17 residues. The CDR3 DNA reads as TGTGCCAGCAGTTTAGGTGTGGAGAGCGGGGGGTCCGAGACCCAGTACTTC. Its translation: CASSLGVESGGSETQYF.

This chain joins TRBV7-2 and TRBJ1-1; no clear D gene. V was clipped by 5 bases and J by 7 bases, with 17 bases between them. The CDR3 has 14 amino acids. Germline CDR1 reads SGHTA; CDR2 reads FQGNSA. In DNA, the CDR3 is TGTGCCAGCAGCCCCGGCCTTATTAGCGATGAAGCTTTCTTT. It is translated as CASSPGLISDEAFF.

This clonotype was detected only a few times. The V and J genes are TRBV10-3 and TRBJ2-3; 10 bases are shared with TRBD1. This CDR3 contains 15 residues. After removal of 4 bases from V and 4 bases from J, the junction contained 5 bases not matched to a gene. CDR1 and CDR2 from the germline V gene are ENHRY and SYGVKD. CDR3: CAISGDRGGADTQYF. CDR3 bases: TGTGCCATCAGTGGGGACAGGGGTGGCGCAGATACGCAGTATTTT.